The 12 T cell receptor beta chains below all came from one sample that was sequenced in a study of shared clonotypes between healthy human individuals. Data came from immunoSEQ multiplex PCR; TCRdb stores just in-frame clones and leaves some out. The sample lists 450,000 to 500,000 clones; 60% to 85% were seen once. Material: PBMCs. Every receptor here comes from a middle-aged woman in good health. Some clones in this sample may be carry-over from other donors' samples.

The chain joins TRBV18 to TRBJ2-7; D is possibly TRBD1 or TRBD2 (5 bases each). Per the germline V gene, CDR1 is KGHSH and CDR2 is LQKENI. CDR3 length: 14 amino acids. V was pared by 6 bases and J by 1 base, with 13 bases between. CDR3 sequence (DNA): TGTGCCAGCTCGGGCCGGGACGGTTCCTACGAGCAGTACTTC. Its translation: CASSGRDGSYEQYF.

This clone was observed many times. This chain connects TRBV4-2 to TRBJ1-2; 10 bases align to TRBD1. V lost 0 bases to trimming and J lost 5 bases; unmatched junction nucleotides: 9. This CDR3 comprises 17 residues. The V gene's germline CDR1 is LGHNA and CDR2 YNFKEQ. The CDR3 loop reads CASSQDSTGTGVYGYTF. The CDR3 DNA reads TGTGCCAGCAGCCAAGATTCCACCGGGACAGGGGTTTATGGCTACACCTTC.

The rearrangement joins TRBV5-1 to TRBJ2-2; perhaps TRBD1 as D (6 bases). This CDR3 region has 15 residues. V was cut by 3 bases and J by 3 bases, with 12 bases left in between. Looked up from germline, CDR1 is SGHRS and CDR2 is YFSETQ. CDR3 sequence: CASSSRGSDTGELFF. The CDR3 nucleotides read TGCGCCAGCAGCTCCAGGGGATCGGACACCGGGGAGCTGTTTTTT. The whole variable domain, filled in from reference TRBV5-1 and TRBJ2-2, reads KAGVTQTPRYLIKTRGQQVTLSCSPISGHRSVSWYQQTPGQGLQFLFEYFSETQRNKGNFPGRFSGRQFSNSRSEMNVSTLELGDSALYLCASSSRGSDTGELFFGEGSRLTVL.

V usage is TRBV7-3 and J usage is TRBJ2-3; TRBD2 is a possible D gene (5 bases). Trimming left V 5 bases short and J 5 bases short, with 14 bases between. This CDR3 has 14 amino acids. From germline, CDR1 is SGHTA and CDR2 FQGTGA. The CDR3: CASSRSGSGDTQYF. The CDR3 DNA sequence: TGTGCCAGCAGCCGAAGCGGTAGTGGAGATACGCAGTATTTT. The variable domain in full, completed from reference TRBV7-3 and TRBJ2-3, reads GAGVSQTPSNKVTEKGKYVELRCDPISGHTALYWYRQSLGQGPEFLIYFQGTGAADDSGLPNDRFFAVRPEGSVSTLKIQRTERGDSAVYLCASSRSGSGDTQYFGPGTRLTVL.

The chain is built from TRBV28 and TRBJ2-7; a weak D match, TRBD2 (5 bases). Germline V gives CDR1 MDHEN, CDR2 SYDVKM. The CDR3 length is 14 residues. Between the trimmed V and J ends, which lost 6 bases and 1 base, there was a span of 13 bases. The CDR3: CASRGGGLSYEQYF. The DNA for the CDR3 is TGTGCCAGCAGAGGAGGAGGACTTTCCTACGAGCAGTACTTC. Combining the CDR3 with reference TRBV28 and TRBJ2-7 gives the whole variable domain DVKVTQSSRYLVKRTGEKVFLECVQDMDHENMFWYRQDPGLGLRLIYFSYDVKMKEKGDIPEGYSVSREKKERFSLILESASTNQTSMYLCASRGGGLSYEQYFGPGTRLTVT.

The CDR3 loop reads CASGLLARSETQYF. The CDR3 nucleotides read TGTGCCAGCGGACTGTTGGCCCGGTCAGAGACCCAGTACTTC. The chain carries TRBV7-8 and TRBJ2-5; D possibly corresponds to TRBD2 (5 bases). This CDR3 comprises 14 residues. Trimming took off 8 bases at V and 4 bases at J, with 17 bases between the two ends. Germline V gene lookup returns CDR1 SGHVS and CDR2 FQNEAQ.

The CDR3 reads CAWSMIAGTYEQYF. The CDR3 coding sequence is TGTGCCTGGAGTATGATAGCGGGAACCTACGAGCAGTACTTC. The chain is built from TRBV30 and TRBJ2-7, with 8 nucleotides matching TRBD2. The length of the CDR3 is 14 residues. Unmatched junction bases numbered 5, after V lost 2 bases and J lost 2 bases. CDR1 GTSNPN and CDR2 SVGIG come from the germline V gene (reference sequence).

About this clone itself: A single base is all that separates this from a far larger clone, so a read error is likely. This chain uses TRBV6-1 with TRBJ2-7, with unresolved D. CDR1 is MNHNS, CDR2 SASEGT, per germline. The V gene lost 6 bases and the J gene lost 3 bases, with 6 bases spanning the gap. This CDR3 spans 11 amino acids. In DNA form, the CDR3 reads TGTGCCAGCAGCTTCGGCTACGAGCAGTACTTC. This codes for CASSFGYEQYF.

CDR3 loop: CARAGFSGANVLTF. In DNA form, the CDR3 reads TGCGCCAGGGCGGGTTTCTCTGGGGCCAACGTCCTGACTTTC. The chain couples TRBV23-1 to TRBJ2-6; a possible D gene is TRBD2 (5 bases). TRBV23-1 is known as an ORF, though its function is uncertain. This CDR3 is built from 14 residues. With 9 bases removed from V and 0 bases from J, the gap between germline ends came to 9 bases.

Remarks on this clone: This same CDR3 is encoded by further DNA sequences in the sample. The chain has TRBV7-3 and TRBJ2-2, with 7 bases matching TRBD2. Germline CDR1 SGHTA, CDR2 FQGTGA. V dropped 2 bases and J dropped 5; count of bases not matched to a gene: 5. The CDR3 contains 15 residues. The CDR3 nucleotides are TGTGCCAGCAGCTTACTCGCGGGAGAGACCGGGGAGCTGTTTTTT. It encodes CASSLLAGETGELFF.

The chain joins TRBV11-3 to TRBJ2-7; TRBD1 matches 8 bases. The CDR3 spans 14 residues. Germline V gene sequence: CDR1 SGHNT, CDR2 YENEEA. V was pared by 1 base and J by 5 bases, with 4 bases of the junction left unmatched. The CDR3 nucleotides read TGTGCCAGCAGCTTAGGGACAGGGTTCCACGAGCAGTACTTC. This translates into CASSLGTGFHEQYF. Filled out from reference TRBV11-3 and TRBJ2-7, the complete variable domain reads EAGVVQSPRYKIIEKKQPVAFWCNPISGHNTLYWYLQNLGQGPELLIRYENEEAVDDSQLPKDRFSAERLKGVDSTLKIQPAELGDSAVYLCASSLGTGFHEQYFGPGTRLTVT.

This clone was recorded only once. J is TRBJ2-2 and V is TRBV4-3, with D perhaps TRBD2 (5 bases). This CDR3 has 15 amino acids. V was cut by 1 base and J by 6 bases, with 12 bases left in between. Germline CDR1 reads LGHNA; CDR2 reads YSLEER. The CDR3 DNA is TGCGCCAGCAGCCAAGGCTCCCTAGCATCCGGGGAGCTGTTTTTT. The encoded protein is CASSQGSLASGELFF.